The 19 T cell receptor beta chains below all came from one sample that was sequenced in a study of glioma-infiltrating T cells. TCR alpha and beta CDR3 regions were amplified from RNA using iRepertoire nested multiplex PCR. TCRdb reprocessed the multiplex PCR reads with MiXCR, giving one entry per CDR3 protein. The sample lists under 150,000 distinct CDR3 sequences; around a quarter were seen once. Sequencing was done on a sample of glioma tissue, nonneoplastic brain tissue, or PBMCs (not recorded which). The origin of the receptors is a human donor with low-grade glioma or glioblastoma, undergoing nonglioma brain surgery, or in good health (not recorded which).

This clonotype occurred a few times. V is TRBV28 and J is TRBJ2-7, with TRBD1 matching over 8 bases. The CDR3 is 13 residues long. V shed 5 bases, J shed 1 base, and the junction held 1 base outside the gene matches. The germline gives CDR1 MDHEN, CDR2 SYDVKM. This chain's CDR3 is CASSQGASYEQYV. In DNA, the CDR3 is TGTGCCAGCAGTCAGGGGGCTTCCTACGAGCAGTACGTC.

This clonotype was recorded at least ten times. The chain has TRBV7-9 and TRBJ1-1; 9 bases map to TRBD1. The J segment lost 6 bases and the V segment lost 2 bases, leaving 4 bases of the junction unmatched. Germline loops: CDR1 SEHNR, CDR2 FQNEAQ (reference sequence). There are 14 residues in the CDR3. CDR3 bases: TGTGCCAGCAGCTTAAAACAGGGGGCTTCTGAAGCTTTCTTT. Protein: CASSLKQGASEAFF. The whole variable domain, filled in from reference TRBV7-9 and TRBJ1-1, reads DTGVSQNPRHKITKRGQNVTFRCDPISEHNRLYWYRQTLGQGPEFLTYFQNEAQLEKSRLLSDRFSAERPKGSFSTLEIQRTEQGDSAMYLCASSLKQGASEAFFGQGTRLTVV.

V is TRBV14 and J is TRBJ2-1, with D possibly matching TRBD1 (6 bases). V was cut by 4 bases and J by 4 bases, with 11 bases left in between. The CDR3 sequence is 14 residues long. Per the germline V gene, CDR1 is SGHDN and CDR2 is FVKESK. CDR3 protein: CASSPGQPYNEQFF. The CDR3 DNA reads TGTGCCAGCAGCCCAGGACAGCCTTACAATGAGCAGTTCTTC.

This sequence joins TRBV20-1 and TRBJ2-3, with a tentative D call TRBD2 (7 bases). Germline CDR1 is DFQATT and CDR2 is SNEGSKA (reference sequence). The CDR3 has 18 amino acids. Trimming left V 6 bases short and J 4 bases short, with 29 bases between. The CDR3 DNA is TGCAGTGCGACGTACCCGGCGGGGGCTTTAGAGGGGCCAGATACGCAGTATTTT. Amino acids: CSATYPAGALEGPDTQYF.

About this clonotype itself: A much larger clone differs by one base, so this may be a read error. This rearrangement joins TRBV28 to TRBJ1-5, with a possible D match to TRBD1 (6 bases). V lost 2 bases to trimming and J lost 0 bases, with 11 bases between them. CDR1 and CDR2 from the germline V gene are MDHEN and SYDVKM. CDR3 length: 16 amino acids. This CDR3 reads CASSLRQEYSNQPQHF. CDR3 bases: TGTGCCAGCAGTTTACGACAGGAATATAGCAATCAGCCCCAGCATTTT.

Ten or more counts support this clonotype. CDR3 DNA: TGCAGTGCGCATCTCGGGACAGGGGGCAATGAGCAGTTCTTC. As protein: CSAHLGTGGNEQFF. The genes are TRBV20-1 and TRBJ2-1; TRBD1 matches 11 bases. V shed 6 bases, J shed 6 bases, and the junction held 7 bases outside the gene matches. From germline, CDR1 is DFQATT and CDR2 SNEGSKA (reference sequence). This CDR3 comprises 14 residues.

The V and J genes are TRBV4-1 and TRBJ2-1, with a possible D match to TRBD1 (7 bases). Trimming removed 5 bases at V and 4 bases at J, with 9 bases between. The CDR3 has 13 residues. Germline V lookup: CDR1 MGHRA, CDR2 YSYEKL. CDR3 amino acids: CASSAGGYNEQFF. The DNA for the CDR3 is TGCGCCAGCAGCGCAGGGGGGTACAATGAGCAGTTCTTC.

In its sample, this clonotype was seen many times. The chain couples TRBV6-1 to TRBJ1-3; D is possibly TRBD1 (5 bases). The length of the CDR3 is 14 residues. The germline gives CDR1 MNHNS, CDR2 SASEGT. Deletions cut 4 bases from V and 3 bases from J, with 10 bases between. CDR3 in amino acids: CASSVEGRGNTIYF. As DNA, the CDR3 is TGTGCCAGCAGTGTCGAGGGGCGTGGAAACACCATATATTTT.

The rearrangement links TRBV6-6 to TRBJ1-2; TRBD1 might be the D (6 bases). The germline V gene encodes CDR1 MNHNY and CDR2 SVGAGI (reference sequence). The length of the CDR3 is 17 residues. V was trimmed by 0 bases and J by 0 bases, leaving 14 bases between them. The CDR3 reads CASSYSDRGRANYGYTF. The CDR3 coding sequence is TGTGCCAGCAGTTACTCCGACCGGGGGCGGGCTAACTATGGCTACACCTTC.

The sample holds a few counts of this clonotype. The chain couples TRBV14 to TRBJ2-5; D possibly corresponds to TRBD1 (5 bases). The CDR3 covers 16 residues. V dropped 0 bases and J dropped 2 bases, with 13 bases sitting between them. Germline CDR1 is SGHDN and CDR2 is FVKESK. CDR3 residues: CASSQDSDSTQETQYF. The CDR3 nucleotides read TGTGCCAGCAGCCAAGATTCCGACAGCACACAAGAGACCCAGTACTTC.

The CDR3 DNA sequence: TGTGCCAGCAGCCCGGAGGCGACTGGGGCCAACGTCCTGACTTTC. Its translation: CASSPEATGANVLTF. The chain employs TRBV6-2 or TRBV6-3 and TRBJ2-6; possibly TRBD2 for D (5 bases). The CDR3 totals 15 residues. Deletions cut 6 bases from V and 2 bases from J, with 11 bases between. Germline-derived CDR1 and CDR2 are MNHEY and SVGEGT.

J is TRBJ1-4 and V is TRBV2; D gene uncertain. Germline-derived CDR1 and CDR2 are SNHLY and FYNNEI. The germline V and J ends were trimmed by 4 bases and 0 bases, with 9 bases remaining between them. The CDR3 totals 15 residues. CDR3 in amino acids: CASSVHATTNEKLFF. The CDR3 DNA sequence: TGTGCCAGCAGTGTGCACGCAACAACTAATGAAAAACTGTTTTTT.

This clonotype has at least ten counts. The rearrangement joins TRBV20-1 to TRBJ1-5; perhaps TRBD1 as D (6 bases). The CDR3 loop spans 13 amino acids. The germline CDR1 and CDR2 sequences are DFQATT and SNEGSKA (reference sequence). V was trimmed by 3 bases and J by 4 bases, leaving 10 bases between them. CDR3 bases: TGCAGTGCTAGTCGCAGGGGAAATCAGCCCCAGCATTTT. This gives the protein CSASRRGNQPQHF.

This clonotype was seen repeatedly, ten times or more. This chain uses TRBV20-1 with TRBJ1-6, with no clear D. From germline, CDR1 is DFQATT and CDR2 SNEGSKA (reference sequence). The CDR3 runs 13 residues. V dropped 3 bases and J dropped 10 bases, with 13 bases sitting between them. The CDR3 sequence: CSASGSLKSPLHF. In nucleotides, the CDR3 is TGCAGTGCTAGCGGCTCGTTAAAATCACCCCTCCACTTT.

The V call is TRBV7-3, the J call TRBJ2-5, with 7 nucleotides matching TRBD1. V shed 6 bases and J 0 bases; nucleotides not matched to a gene: 4. Germline V lookup: CDR1 SGHTA, CDR2 FQGTGA. This CDR3 contains 14 residues. CDR3 DNA: TGTGCCAGCAGGTTACAGGGGAACCAAGAGACCCAGTACTTC. Its translation: CASRLQGNQETQYF.

This clonotype was found many times. The CDR3 coding sequence is TGTGCCACCAGCAGGGAGACAGTTAGCAATCAGCCCCAGCATTTT. Encoded protein: CATSRETVSNQPQHF. This chain uses TRBV15 with TRBJ1-5; D is possibly TRBD1 (5 bases). The CDR3 runs 15 residues. V was shortened by 3 bases and J by 0 bases, with 9 bases between the two germline ends. Germline CDR1 reads LNHNV; CDR2 reads YYDKDF (reference sequence).

This clonotype appeared once. The junction and the germline gene differ at one end; a read error may be behind it. The rearrangement uses TRBV7-2 and TRBJ1-2, with a possible D match to TRBD1 (5 bases). Germline V gene data show CDR1 as SGHTA and CDR2 as FQGNSA. The CDR3 sequence is 16 residues long. This chain's CDR3 is CASSPLSRGIGYGYNF. Here the CDR3 DNA reads TGTGCCAGCAGCCCACTCTCAAGGGGTATCGGCTATGGCTACAACTTC.

This clonotype was seen more than once but under ten times. CDR3 in DNA: TGTGCCAGCAGCCCCCAACAGGGGAACACTGAAGCTTTCTTT. Translated: CASSPQQGNTEAFF. The chain couples TRBV9 to TRBJ1-1, with D perhaps TRBD1 (6 bases). Germline values: CDR1 SGDLS, CDR2 YYNGEE. This CDR3 spans 14 amino acids. V lost 4 bases, J lost 1 base, and 11 bases lay in between. Based on the CDR3 plus reference TRBV9 and TRBJ1-1, the full variable domain is DSGVTQTPKHLITATGQRVTLRCSPRSGDLSVYWYQQSLDQGLQFLIQYYNGEERAKGNILERFSAQQFPDLHSELNLSSLELGDSALYFCASSPQQGNTEAFFGQGTRLTVV.

The rearrangement uses TRBV19 and TRBJ2-3; D might be TRBD2 (7 bases). V shed 3 bases and J shed 1 base, with 11 bases lying between them. Germline V gene data show CDR1 as LNHDA and CDR2 as SQIVND (reference sequence). The CDR3 totals 15 residues. Here the CDR3 DNA reads TGTGCCAGTAGTATCGCGCGGGGGCGCACAGATACGCAGTATTTT. It is translated as CASSIARGRTDTQYF.